This T cell receptor beta chain was identified in a study of cytomegalovirus exposure and HLA in healthy donors. 13 Jbeta primers and 60 Vbeta primers were used for the PCR. Produced via immunoSEQ multiplex PCR; TCRdb's table is partial and in-frame only. The table includes 100,000 to 150,000 clones, more than 75% detected once. This clone was counted a few times. The sequenced sample consisted of PBMCs. This TCR was recovered from a female donor in good health and CMV-seronegative.

The CDR3 is CASSIGGDVRNQPQHF. In DNA form, the CDR3 reads TGTGCCAGTAGTATTGGCGGTGACGTTAGGAATCAGCCCCAGCATTTT. The chain joins TRBV19 to TRBJ1-5; D ambiguous. Germline CDR1 LNHDA, CDR2 SQIVND (reference sequence). Trimming shortened V by 3 bases and J by 4 bases, and 16 bases separated the two germline ends. This CDR3 has 16 amino acids.